This TCR beta chain is from a study of blood T cell repertoires in COVID-19. Study in general: PBMCs, B-cell-depleted T cells, or T cells were the source of the cDNA or gDNA that made up the material.

Germline V lookup: CDR1 SGDLS, CDR2 YYNGEE. The CDR3 consists of 15 residues. V shed 3 bases and J 4 bases; nucleotides not matched to a gene: 3. Measured with immunoSEQ multiplex PCR; TCRdb has only the in-frame clones, and not every one. Among 190,000 or so clones, around 88% were seen once, and the ten largest hold around 4%. The sequenced material came from peripheral blood. The V and J genes are TRBV9 and TRBJ2-2; 10 bases agree with TRBD2. The sequence was collected from a woman between 25 and 40 years old with acute or convalescent COVID-19. The CDR3 is CASSEREGLTGELFF. The CDR3 nucleotides are TGTGCCAGCAGCGAGCGGGAGGGCCTCACCGGGGAGCTGTTTTTT.